This T cell receptor (beta chain) derives from a study of T cells in Graves' hyperthyroidism and ophthalmopathy. Patients were excluded for uncontrolled infection, other autoimmune disease, pregnancy or lactation. Study-wide findings and caveats: Ophthalmopathy, as predicted by the model, came a median 6.5 months after the prediction. The blood repertoire included most of the expanded thyroid clonotypes above 0.001.

CDR1 and CDR2 (germline): MGHRA, YSYEKL. V trimming: 3 bases; J trimming: 6 bases; junction bases outside the gene matches: 6. This CDR3 is built from 15 residues. The source material, RNA transcripts, was used to amplify TCR beta CDR3 regions. HTBI primers were used for first-round RT-PCR of the TCR CDR3. TCRdb independently ran MiXCR on the multiplex PCR reads; one entry per CDR3 protein. This table has roughly 380,000 distinct CDR3 sequences, approximately 15% appearing once. This clonotype has only a few counts. Its matching antigen is unknown. The chain employs TRBV4-1 and TRBJ2-5; 11 bases align to TRBD1. The clonotype originates from a woman in her sixties or seventies with Graves' hyperthyroidism. The sample comprised blood. The DNA of the CDR3 is TGCGCCAGCAGCCACCTGGGACAGGGGGGACAGACCCAGTACTTC. Translating gives CASSHLGQGGQTQYF.